The 10 T cell receptor beta chains in this list originate from one sample, sequenced in a study of blood T cell repertoires in COVID-19. The table came from immunoSEQ multiplex PCR; TCRdb's copy has only in-frame clones and leaves some out. There are over 130,000 clones in the sample; around nine tenths occur only once, and around 5.4% lies in the top ten. The sample taken for sequencing was peripheral blood. These receptors were taken from a human donor in a cohort sampled during active COVID-19.

The chain is built from TRBV19 and TRBJ2-4; 8 nucleotides match TRBD2. Germline V gives CDR1 LNHDA, CDR2 SQIVND (reference sequence). The junction had 5 bases not matched to a gene; V was cut back by 4 bases and J by 0 bases. This CDR3 comprises 16 residues. CDR3 residues: CASSTLAGLAKNIQYF. CDR3 DNA: TGTGCCAGTAGTACCCTAGCGGGCCTAGCCAAAAACATTCAGTACTTC.

The genes are TRBV30 and TRBJ2-1, with TRBD2 identical over 10 bases. In germline, CDR1 is GTSNPN, CDR2 SVGIG (reference sequence). This CDR3 comprises 19 residues. V trimming: 4 bases; J trimming: 0 bases; junction bases outside the gene matches: 15. The CDR3 bases are TGTGCCTGGATCGGTCAGAGAGCGGGGGGGCTCAGCTCCTACAATGAGCAGTTCTTC. Translated, it gives CAWIGQRAGGLSSYNEQFF.

The chain combines TRBV24-1 with TRBJ2-7; the D gene is possibly TRBD2 (5 bases). The CDR3 totals 17 residues. The V end lost 6 bases, the J end lost 1 base, and 21 bases lay between the germline ends. CDR1 is KGHDR, CDR2 SFDVKD, per germline. CDR3 DNA sequence: TGTGCCACCAGTCCTGTTCCCCCGGGAAACTTTTCCTACGAGCAGTACTTC. Its protein product is CATSPVPPGNFSYEQYF.

This clone was counted between two and nine times. The sample contains more than one DNA sequence encoding this CDR3. The chain links TRBV2 to TRBJ2-1; D might be TRBD2 (5 bases). Trimming cost V 2 bases and J 4 bases, with 9 bases left between them. This CDR3 spans 14 amino acids. Germline V gene data show CDR1 as SNHLY and CDR2 as FYNNEI. CDR3 sequence (DNA): TGTGCCAGCAGTGAACTAGCAGCTTACAATGAGCAGTTCTTC. Protein: CASSELAAYNEQFF.

The V gene is TRBV25-1, the J gene TRBJ1-6; tentatively, D is TRBD1 (6 bases). Germline V gene lookup returns CDR1 MGHDK and CDR2 SYGVNS. Trimming left V 6 bases short and J 9 bases short, with 15 bases between. The CDR3 totals 14 residues. The CDR3 region has the DNA TGTGCCAGCAGCGAGGACAGTTCGGGTTCACCCCTCCACTTT. This encodes CASSEDSSGSPLHF.

The chain combines TRBV14 with TRBJ2-7; 7 bases match TRBD1. This CDR3 has 15 amino acids. Losses at the gene ends were 4 bases for V and 3 bases for J; bases not matched to a gene: 9. In germline, CDR1 is SGHDN, CDR2 FVKESK. In DNA form, the CDR3 reads TGTGCCAGCAGCCGGCAGTCAGGGGGTGTCTACGAGCAGTACTTC. Translating it yields CASSRQSGGVYEQYF.

V gene TRBV5-1 combines with J gene TRBJ1-1; 7 positions match TRBD1. Germline trimming cut 4 bases from V and 0 bases from J; bases unmatched to any gene: 3. Germline CDR1 is SGHRS and CDR2 is YFSETQ. The CDR3 runs 14 residues. CDR3 nucleotides: TGCGCCAGCAGCGTGGGACAGATGAACACTGAAGCTTTCTTT. Translating it yields CASSVGQMNTEAFF.

The chain carries TRBV27 and TRBJ1-1, with D possibly TRBD1 on 6 matching bases. CDR3 length equals 14 residues. The germline V gene encodes CDR1 MNHEY and CDR2 SMNVEV (reference sequence). V lost 3 bases to trimming and J lost 5 bases, with 13 bases between them. CDR3 sequence (DNA): TGTGCCAGCAGTTTTCTGGGGGCGAGTACTGAAGCTTTCTTT. Protein sequence: CASSFLGASTEAFF.

The chain links TRBV3-1 (or the pseudogene TRBV3-2) to TRBJ1-3, with D tentatively TRBD1 (5 bases). The CDR3 is 14 amino acids. Germline CDR1 and CDR2: LGHDT and YNNKEL (reference sequence). Between the trimmed V and J ends, which lost 4 bases and 8 bases, there was a span of 15 bases. The CDR3 region is CASSLSSGEDTIYF. CDR3 nucleotide sequence: TGTGCCAGCAGCCTCTCCTCGGGGGAGGACACCATATATTTT.

The chain employs TRBV15 and TRBJ2-7; possibly TRBD1 for D (6 bases). The CDR3 sequence is 19 residues long. V lost 0 bases and J 2 bases, leaving 23 bases between the germline ends. Germline V gene data show CDR1 as LNHNV and CDR2 as YYDKDF (reference sequence). This CDR3 is CATSRDVEGHKPPPYEQYF. The CDR3 DNA sequence: TGTGCCACCAGCAGAGATGTAGAGGGACATAAACCCCCACCCTACGAGCAGTACTTC.